This TCR delta chain was identified in a study of gamma-delta chains in newborns, infants, children. For the study at large: Innate gammadelta T cells reportedly expand polyclonally right after birth, driven by microbial exposure, per the title.

With regard to this clone: The translation of this DNA and the TCRdb protein of a much larger clone differ at residue 12, probably owing to a read error; the protein shown here is translated from the DNA.

TCRdb ran CATT on the reads. The repertoire holds about 3,400 delta-chain clones, with roughly 1.4% as singletons. The CDR3 consists of 18 residues. CDR1 is GEAIGNYY, CDR2 EKD, per germline. The clonotype was recovered from a child who was a newborn, infant or young child, either healthy, febrile or measles-vaccinated (not recorded which). The sample comprised blood. The rearrangement uses TRDV2 and TRDJ3; 12 bases align to TRDD3. CDR3 coding DNA: TGTGCCTGTGACAATACTGGGGGATACTCCTGGGGCACCCGACAGATGTTTTTC. This gives the protein CACDNTGGYSWGTRQMFF.